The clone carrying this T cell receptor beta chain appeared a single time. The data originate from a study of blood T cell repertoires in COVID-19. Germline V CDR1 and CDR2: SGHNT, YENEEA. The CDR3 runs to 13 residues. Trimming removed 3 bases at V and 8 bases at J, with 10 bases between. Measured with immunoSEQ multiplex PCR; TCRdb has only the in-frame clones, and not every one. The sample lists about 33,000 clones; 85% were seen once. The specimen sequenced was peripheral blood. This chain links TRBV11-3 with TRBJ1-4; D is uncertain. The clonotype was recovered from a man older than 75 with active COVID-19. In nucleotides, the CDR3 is TGTGCCAGCAGCTTGGGGAGAGGCGAAAAACTGTTTTTT. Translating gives CASSLGRGEKLFF.